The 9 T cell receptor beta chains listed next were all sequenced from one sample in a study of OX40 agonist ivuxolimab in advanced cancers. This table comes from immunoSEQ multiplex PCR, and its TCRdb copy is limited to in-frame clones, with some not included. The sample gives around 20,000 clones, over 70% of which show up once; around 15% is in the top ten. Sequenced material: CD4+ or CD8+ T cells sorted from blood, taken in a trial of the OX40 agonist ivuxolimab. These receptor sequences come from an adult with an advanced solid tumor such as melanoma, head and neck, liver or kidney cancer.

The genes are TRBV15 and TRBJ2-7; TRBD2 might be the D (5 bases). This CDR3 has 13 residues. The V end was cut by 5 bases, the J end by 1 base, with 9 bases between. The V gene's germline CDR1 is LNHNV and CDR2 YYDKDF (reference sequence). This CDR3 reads CATSPRTSYEQYF. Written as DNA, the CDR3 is TGTGCCACCAGCCCACGGACTTCCTACGAGCAGTACTTC.

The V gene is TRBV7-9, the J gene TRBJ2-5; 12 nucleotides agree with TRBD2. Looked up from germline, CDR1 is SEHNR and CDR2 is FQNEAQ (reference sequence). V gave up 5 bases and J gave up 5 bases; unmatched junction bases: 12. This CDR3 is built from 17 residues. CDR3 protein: CASSQDRTSGIDETQYF. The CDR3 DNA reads TGTGCCAGCAGCCAAGATCGGACTAGCGGGATAGACGAGACCCAGTACTTC.

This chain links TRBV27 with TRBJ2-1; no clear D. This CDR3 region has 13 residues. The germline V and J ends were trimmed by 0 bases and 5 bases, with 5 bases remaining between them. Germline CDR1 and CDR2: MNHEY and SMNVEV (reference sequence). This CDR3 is CASSLSVDNEQFF. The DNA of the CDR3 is TGTGCCAGCAGTTTATCTGTTGACAATGAGCAGTTCTTC.

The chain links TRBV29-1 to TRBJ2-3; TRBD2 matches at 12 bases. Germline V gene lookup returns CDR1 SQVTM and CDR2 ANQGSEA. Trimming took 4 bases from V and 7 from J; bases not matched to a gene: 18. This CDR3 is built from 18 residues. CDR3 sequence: CSVVGLAGGSIKENTQYF. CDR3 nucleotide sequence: TGCAGCGTTGTAGGCCTAGCGGGAGGGTCCATAAAAGAAAATACGCAGTATTTT.

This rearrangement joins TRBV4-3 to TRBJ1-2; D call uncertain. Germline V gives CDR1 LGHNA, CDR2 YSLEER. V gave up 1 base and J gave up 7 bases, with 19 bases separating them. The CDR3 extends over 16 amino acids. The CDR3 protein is CASSQARPASHSGYTF. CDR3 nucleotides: TGCGCCAGCAGCCAAGCGAGACCGGCTTCCCATTCTGGCTACACCTTC.

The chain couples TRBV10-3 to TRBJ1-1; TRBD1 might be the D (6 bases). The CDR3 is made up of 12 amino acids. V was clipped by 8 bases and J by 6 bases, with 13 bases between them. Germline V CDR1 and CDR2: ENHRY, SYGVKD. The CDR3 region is CAIGGGRPEAFF. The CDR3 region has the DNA TGTGCCATCGGGGGGGGCCGACCTGAAGCTTTCTTT.

This chain's CDR3 is CASSSILSYEQYF. The DNA for the CDR3 is TGTGCCAGCAGTTCCATACTGTCCTACGAGCAGTACTTC. The chain combines TRBV28 with TRBJ2-7, with D hard to call. V was cut by 4 bases and J by 1 base, with 8 bases left in between. The germline CDR1 and CDR2 sequences are MDHEN and SYDVKM. The CDR3 spans 13 residues.

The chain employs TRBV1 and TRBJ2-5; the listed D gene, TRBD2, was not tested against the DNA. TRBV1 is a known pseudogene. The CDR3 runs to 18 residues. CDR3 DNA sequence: TGCACCAGCAGCCAAGAGGGGCTAGCGGGAGTGATAGGAGAGACCCAGTACTTC. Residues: CTSSQEGLAGVIGETQYF.

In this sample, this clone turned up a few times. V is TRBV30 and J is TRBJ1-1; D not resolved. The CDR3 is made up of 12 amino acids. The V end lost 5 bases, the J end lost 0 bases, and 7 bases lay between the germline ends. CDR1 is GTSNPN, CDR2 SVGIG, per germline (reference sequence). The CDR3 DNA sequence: TGTGCCTGGGGGCCTGTGAACACTGAAGCTTTCTTT. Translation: CAWGPVNTEAFF. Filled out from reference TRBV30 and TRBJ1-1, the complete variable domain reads SQTIHQWPATLVQPVGSPLSLECTVEGTSNPNLYWYRQAAGRGLQLLFYSVGIGQISSEVPQNLSASRPQDRQFILSSKKLLLSDSGFYLCAWGPVNTEAFFGQGTRLTVV.